This paragraph covers one T cell receptor (beta chain) sequence. This sample is part of a study of chemoradiotherapy in HPV16-positive cancers. This CDR3 region has 16 residues. J gave up 10 bases and V 0 bases, and 12 bases lay outside the gene matches. CDR1 is MGHRA and CDR2 is YSYEKL in the germline V gene. Assay used: immunoSEQ multiplex PCR; TCRdb lists only in-frame clones, some missing. The sample contains around 8,300 clones, roughly 89% of which appear only once. The input for sequencing was blood, taken from a patient who underwent chemoradiotherapy. The sequence was collected from a human donor with HPV-associated anogenital cancer. The V call is TRBV4-1, the J call TRBJ1-1; 9 bases fit TRBD1. Here the CDR3 reads CASSQDPEWDREGAFF. Here the CDR3 DNA reads TGCGCCAGCAGCCAAGATCCTGAGTGGGACAGGGAGGGAGCTTTCTTT.